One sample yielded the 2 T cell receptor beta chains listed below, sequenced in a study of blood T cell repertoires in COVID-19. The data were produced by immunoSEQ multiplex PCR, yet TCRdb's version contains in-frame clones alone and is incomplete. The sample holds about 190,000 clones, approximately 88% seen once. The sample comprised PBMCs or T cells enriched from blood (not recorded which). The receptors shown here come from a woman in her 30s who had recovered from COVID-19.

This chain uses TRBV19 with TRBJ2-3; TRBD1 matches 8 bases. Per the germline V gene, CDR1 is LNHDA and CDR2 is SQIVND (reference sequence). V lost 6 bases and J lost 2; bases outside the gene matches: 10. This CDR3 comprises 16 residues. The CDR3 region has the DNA TGTGCCAGTAGAGCCAAGGACAGGGAACTCACAGATACGCAGTATTTT. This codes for CASRAKDRELTDTQYF.

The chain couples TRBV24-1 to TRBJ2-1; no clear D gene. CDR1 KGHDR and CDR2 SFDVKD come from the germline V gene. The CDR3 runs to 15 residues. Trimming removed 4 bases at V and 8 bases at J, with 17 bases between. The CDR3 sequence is CATSDRLGLPDEQFF. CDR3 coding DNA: TGTGCCACCAGTGACCGCCTGGGCCTTCCGGATGAGCAGTTCTTC.